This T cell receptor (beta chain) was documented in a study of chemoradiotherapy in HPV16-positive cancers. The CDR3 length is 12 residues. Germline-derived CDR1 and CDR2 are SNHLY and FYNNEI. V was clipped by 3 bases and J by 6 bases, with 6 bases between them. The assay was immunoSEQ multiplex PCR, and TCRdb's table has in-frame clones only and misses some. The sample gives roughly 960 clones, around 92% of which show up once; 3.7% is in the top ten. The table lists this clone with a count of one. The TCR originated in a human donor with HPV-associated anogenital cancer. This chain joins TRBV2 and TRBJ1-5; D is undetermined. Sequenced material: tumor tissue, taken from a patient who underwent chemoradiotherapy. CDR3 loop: CASSEMGQPQHF. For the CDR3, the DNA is TGTGCCAGCAGTGAGATGGGTCAGCCCCAGCATTTT.